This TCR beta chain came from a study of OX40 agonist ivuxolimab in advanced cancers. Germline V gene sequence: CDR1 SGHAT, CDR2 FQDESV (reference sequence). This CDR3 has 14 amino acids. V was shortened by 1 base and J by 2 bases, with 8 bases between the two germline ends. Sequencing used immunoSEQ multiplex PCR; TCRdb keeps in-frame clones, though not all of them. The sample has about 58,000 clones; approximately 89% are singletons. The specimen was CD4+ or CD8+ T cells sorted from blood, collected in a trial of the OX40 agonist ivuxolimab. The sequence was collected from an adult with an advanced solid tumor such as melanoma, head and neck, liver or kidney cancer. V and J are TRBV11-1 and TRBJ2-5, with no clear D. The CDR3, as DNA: TGTGCCAGCAGCTTAGGCCGGACGCAAGAGACCCAGTACTTC. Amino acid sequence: CASSLGRTQETQYF.